Presented here are 30 T cell receptor beta chains from one specimen sequenced in a study of blood T cell repertoires in COVID-19. Profiling relied on immunoSEQ multiplex PCR, and the TCRdb table lists in-frame clones only, not all of them. This table has roughly 310,000 clones, about 90% appearing once. Sequenced input: peripheral blood. The receptors here all came from a woman aged 25-40 years with COVID-19, enrolled during active disease.

CDR3 sequence (DNA): TGTGCCAGCAGCCAGGCAGGTGTCGCTTTCTTT. It encodes CASSQAGVAFF. V and J are TRBV3-1 (or the pseudogene TRBV3-2) and TRBJ1-1; D unresolved. From germline, CDR1 is LGHDT and CDR2 YNNKEL (reference sequence). The CDR3 length is 11 residues. Trimming removed 3 bases from V and 11 bases from J, with 10 bases in between.

The chain employs TRBV29-1 and TRBJ1-1; maybe TRBD1 (5 bases). Trimming stripped 5 bases from V and 1 base from J, with 11 bases between. This CDR3 is built from 13 residues. CDR1 SQVTM and CDR2 ANQGSEA come from the germline V gene. CDR3 in amino acids: CSVMGPTNTEAFF. CDR3 sequence (DNA): TGCAGCGTTATGGGGCCAACGAACACTGAAGCTTTCTTT.

This clone was seen a few times. This sequence joins TRBV7-8 and TRBJ2-7; D not certain. Germline CDR1 is SGHVS and CDR2 is FQNEAQ. The ends were cut back, 1 base at V and 5 bases at J, with 9 bases in the middle. This CDR3 is 13 amino acids long. CDR3 coding DNA: TGTGCCAGCAGCTTAGAACCCCGCGACGAGCAGTACTTC. It translates to CASSLEPRDEQYF.

The chain employs TRBV5-1 and TRBJ2-1; 8 bases fit TRBD1. The CDR3 is 14 amino acids. Unmatched junction bases numbered 12, after V lost 7 bases and J lost 9 bases. CDR1 and CDR2 from the germline V gene are SGHRS and YFSETQ. This CDR3 reads CASSRTGIMSEQFF. In DNA, the CDR3 is TGCGCCAGCTCCCGGACAGGGATTATGAGTGAGCAGTTCTTC.

J is TRBJ2-5 and V is TRBV3-1 (or the pseudogene TRBV3-2); weak D call: TRBD2 (5 bases). From germline, CDR1 is LGHDT and CDR2 YNNKEL (reference sequence). The CDR3 has 19 amino acids. V was trimmed by 4 bases and J by 4 bases, leaving 28 bases between them. CDR3 in DNA: TGTGCCAGCAGCCCCTACCCTCCCCGCGGGTCTGAGTTTGGAGAGACCCAGTACTTC. It specifies CASSPYPPRGSEFGETQYF.

This chain uses TRBV7-2 with TRBJ2-3; D uncertain. Per germline, CDR1 SGHTA and CDR2 FQGNSA. The CDR3 runs to 15 residues. Trimming shortened V by 8 bases and J by 2 bases, and 17 bases separated the two germline ends. CDR3 DNA: TGTGCCAGCCTCCCTGAAACGGTTCACACAGATACGCAGTATTTT. Amino acids: CASLPETVHTDTQYF. Full variable domain (outside the CDR3, taken from reference TRBV7-2 and TRBJ2-3): GAGVSQSPSNKVTEKGKDVELRCDPISGHTALYWYRQSLGQGLEFLIYFQGNSAPDKSGLPSDRFSAERTGGSVSTLTIQRTQQEDSAVYLCASLPETVHTDTQYFGPGTRLTVL.

The chain is built from TRBV5-1 and TRBJ1-1, with 9 positions matching TRBD1. Germline CDR1 is SGHRS and CDR2 is YFSETQ. This CDR3 spans 16 amino acids. V was clipped by 4 bases and J by 4 bases; unmatched bases: 11. CDR3: CASSGSPRDRATEAFF. In nucleotides, the CDR3 is TGCGCCAGCAGCGGTTCTCCCCGGGACAGGGCCACTGAAGCTTTCTTT.

The rearrangement joins TRBV30 to TRBJ1-2; D might be TRBD1 (5 bases). The germline V and J ends were trimmed by 5 bases and 3 bases, with 13 bases remaining between them. Germline V gene lookup returns CDR1 GTSNPN and CDR2 SVGIG (reference sequence). This CDR3 has 13 amino acids. In nucleotides, the CDR3 is TGTGCCTGGGCCCGCGGGGGGGACTATGGCTACACCTTC. Translation gives CAWARGGDYGYTF.

The V gene is TRBV14, the J gene TRBJ2-7; D is possibly TRBD1 (6 bases). Germline loops: CDR1 SGHDN, CDR2 FVKESK. This CDR3 spans 13 amino acids. Trimming pared 4 bases from V and 2 bases from J, leaving 9 bases between. The CDR3 protein is CASSRAGAYEQYF. CDR3 in DNA: TGTGCCAGCAGCCGGGCAGGGGCCTACGAGCAGTACTTC.

DNA of the CDR3: TGTGCCAGCAGCCCTCCGGGACAGGGGACGACCCAGTACTTC. It specifies CASSPPGQGTTQYF. The chain employs TRBV3-1 (or the pseudogene TRBV3-2) and TRBJ2-5, with 10 positions matching TRBD1. The V gene end was trimmed by 4 bases and the J gene end by 7 bases; junction bases not matched to a gene: 6. Germline V gives CDR1 LGHDT, CDR2 YNNKEL (reference sequence). The CDR3 is 14 residues long.

The V call is TRBV14, the J call TRBJ2-7, with TRBD1 matching 9 bases. After removal of 4 bases from V and 4 bases from J, the junction contained 14 bases not matched to a gene. The CDR3 is 17 residues long. Germline V CDR1 and CDR2: SGHDN, FVKESK. As DNA, the CDR3 is TGTGCCAGCAGCCCCTGGGGGGCACAGGGGGCTCAATACGAGCAGTACTTC. Its protein product is CASSPWGAQGAQYEQYF.

The chain couples TRBV6-5 to TRBJ1-1; D is perhaps TRBD1 (5 bases). From germline, CDR1 is MNHEY and CDR2 SVGAGI. The CDR3 is 14 residues long. The ends were cut back, 2 bases at V and 4 bases at J, with 11 bases in the middle. The CDR3 spells CASSYGSGSTEAFF. DNA of the CDR3: TGTGCCAGCAGTTACGGGTCAGGGTCCACTGAAGCTTTCTTT.

This CDR3 is CASSVDDGSSYEQYF. CDR3 coding DNA: TGTGCCAGCAGCGTAGACGACGGGAGCTCCTACGAGCAGTACTTC. The genes are TRBV9 and TRBJ2-7; D may be TRBD2 (6 bases). Trimming pared 0 bases from V and 0 bases from J, leaving 10 bases between. The germline V gene encodes CDR1 SGDLS and CDR2 YYNGEE. This CDR3 contains 15 residues.

V gene TRBV29-1 combines with J gene TRBJ2-5; D possibly corresponds to TRBD1 (6 bases). V was pared by 0 bases and J by 7 bases, with 9 bases between. The CDR3 totals 12 residues. Looked up from germline, CDR1 is SQVTM and CDR2 is ANQGSEA. CDR3 nucleotides: TGCAGCGTTGAAGAGGGGGCTGGGACCCAGTACTTC. Protein product: CSVEEGAGTQYF.

The chain recombines TRBV5-1 with TRBJ2-7; D remains unclear. Germline CDR1 is SGHRS and CDR2 is YFSETQ. This CDR3 has 14 residues. Trimming took 0 bases from V and 0 from J, leaving 7 bases between them. The CDR3 loop reads CASSLVDNSYEQYF. The CDR3 DNA follows: TGCGCCAGCAGCTTGGTCGACAACTCCTACGAGCAGTACTTC.

J is TRBJ2-3 and V is TRBV15; TRBD2 matches 9 bases. The CDR3 is 16 residues long. Germline values: CDR1 LNHNV, CDR2 YYDKDF (reference sequence). After removal of 0 bases from V and 2 bases from J, the junction contained 3 bases not matched to a gene. CDR3 sequence (DNA): TGTGCCACCAGCAGAGAGGGCGGGAGGGCCACAGATACGCAGTATTTT. This translates into CATSREGGRATDTQYF.

V and J are TRBV19 and TRBJ2-7; 9 nucleotides match TRBD1. Germline-derived CDR1 and CDR2 are LNHDA and SQIVND (reference sequence). With 4 bases clipped from V and 4 bases from J, the junction kept 11 bases outside the gene matches. CDR3 size: 16 residues. In DNA form, the CDR3 reads TGTGCCAGTAGTACACTCCCGGGACAGGGAGTTTACGAGCAGTACTTC. It yields the protein CASSTLPGQGVYEQYF.

The gene calls are TRBV19 and TRBJ1-5, with a possible D match to TRBD1 (6 bases). The length of the CDR3 is 14 residues. V lost 7 bases and J lost 5, with 15 bases in between. The V gene's germline CDR1 is LNHDA and CDR2 SQIVND (reference sequence). CDR3 region: CASNLRTEDQPQHF. The CDR3 DNA reads TGTGCCAGTAACTTACGGACAGAAGATCAGCCCCAGCATTTT.

J is TRBJ2-1 and V is TRBV11-3; 7 nucleotides align to TRBD2. Germline CDR1 SGHNT, CDR2 YENEEA. The CDR3 consists of 15 residues. The trim removed 5 bases at V and 9 bases at J, leaving 13 bases unmatched. CDR3 nucleotides: TGTGCCAGCAGCCCCGGGGAGGGCGGGTCGAGTGAGCAGTTCTTC. It specifies CASSPGEGGSSEQFF.

The chain carries TRBV19 and TRBJ2-4; TRBD2 agrees at 11 bases. V shed 5 bases and J 8 bases; nucleotides not matched to a gene: 8. Germline lookup yields CDR1 LNHDA and CDR2 SQIVND (reference sequence). This CDR3 has 15 residues. Here the CDR3 DNA reads TGTGCCAGTAGTCCTTTACCGGGACTAGCGGACATTCAGTACTTC. Translated, it gives CASSPLPGLADIQYF. Looking up the rest from reference TRBV19 and TRBJ2-4 gives the full variable domain: DGGITQSPKYLFRKEGQNVTLSCEQNLNHDAMYWYRQDPGQGLRLIYYSQIVNDFQKGDIAEGYSVSREKKESFPLTVTSAQKNPTAFYLCASSPLPGLADIQYFGAGTRLSVL.

The chain combines TRBV19 with TRBJ2-6; weak D call: TRBD1 (5 bases). This CDR3 contains 15 residues. Per the germline V gene, CDR1 is LNHDA and CDR2 is SQIVND (reference sequence). The chain's CDR3 is CRAGFGSSGANVLTF. The CDR3 DNA reads TGTAGGGCAGGGTTTGGAAGCTCTGGGGCCAACGTCCTGACTTTC. The whole variable domain, remainder taken from reference TRBV19 and TRBJ2-6, is DGGITQSPKYLFRKEGQNVTLSCEQNLNHDAMYWYRQDPGQGLRLIYYSQIVNDFQKGDIAEGYSVSREKKESFPLTVTSAQKNPTAFYLCRAGFGSSGANVLTFGAGSRLTVL.

The rearrangement joins TRBV5-6 to TRBJ1-1; 8 bases fit TRBD1. Germline assignment: CDR1 SGHDT and CDR2 YYEEEE. This CDR3 comprises 13 residues. Germline trimming cut 5 bases from V and 0 bases from J; bases unmatched to any gene: 0. The CDR3: CASRTGVNTEAFF. As DNA, the CDR3 is TGTGCCAGCAGGACAGGGGTGAACACTGAAGCTTTCTTT.

The V gene is TRBV3-1 (or the pseudogene TRBV3-2), the J gene TRBJ1-1; D is uncertain. The V end lost 6 bases, the J end lost 2 bases, and 13 bases lay between the germline ends. CDR3 size: 14 residues. Germline V gene data show CDR1 as LGHDT and CDR2 as YNNKEL (reference sequence). As DNA, the CDR3 is TGTGCCAGCAGGGATAGAGGACTAAACACTGAAGCTTTCTTT. It translates to CASRDRGLNTEAFF.

The gene calls are TRBV30 and TRBJ1-6; no clear D. The ends were cut back, 2 bases at V and 4 bases at J, with 9 bases in the middle. The CDR3 contains 14 residues. Germline CDR1 and CDR2: GTSNPN and SVGIG (reference sequence). The CDR3 sequence: CAWSPLAYNSPLHF. In nucleotides, the CDR3 is TGTGCCTGGAGTCCCTTGGCATATAATTCACCCCTCCACTTT.

The gene calls are TRBV28 and TRBJ2-1, with TRBD1 as a possible D gene (6 bases). This CDR3 region has 15 residues. Germline values: CDR1 MDHEN, CDR2 SYDVKM. Trimming took 10 bases from V and 7 from J, leaving 23 bases between them. The CDR3 sequence is CATANRDPPRNEQFF. As DNA, the CDR3 is TGTGCCACCGCCAACAGGGACCCTCCCAGGAATGAGCAGTTCTTC.

CDR3 residues: CASSPSSYEQYF. CDR3 DNA sequence: TGTGCCAGCAGCCCGAGCTCCTACGAGCAGTACTTC. The chain links TRBV7-2 to TRBJ2-7; D gene unclear. The CDR3 runs 12 residues. The V end was cut by 5 bases, the J end by 0 bases, with 5 bases between. Germline lookup yields CDR1 SGHTA and CDR2 FQGNSA. Combining the CDR3 with reference TRBV7-2 and TRBJ2-7 gives the whole variable domain GAGVSQSPSNKVTEKGKDVELRCDPISGHTALYWYRQSLGQGLEFLIYFQGNSAPDKSGLPSDRFSAERTGGSVSTLTIQRTQQEDSAVYLCASSPSSYEQYFGPGTRLTVT.

The chain employs TRBV5-1 and TRBJ2-5; no clear D. This CDR3 has 15 residues. CDR1 and CDR2 from the germline V gene are SGHRS and YFSETQ. V lost 0 bases and J 1 base, leaving 10 bases between the germline ends. The CDR3 spells CASSLGGSSQETQYF. Written as DNA, the CDR3 is TGCGCCAGCAGCTTGGGTGGCAGTTCCCAAGAGACCCAGTACTTC.

This chain links TRBV5-4 with TRBJ1-1; 7 bases are a match to TRBD1. Germline V gives CDR1 SGHNT, CDR2 YYREEE (reference sequence). The CDR3 contains 14 residues. The junction had 5 bases not matched to a gene; V was cut back by 6 bases and J by 0 bases. The CDR3 nucleotides are TGTGCCAGCACCCTCGGGACAGTGAACACTGAAGCTTTCTTT. It specifies CASTLGTVNTEAFF.

This chain links TRBV19 with TRBJ2-5, with 7 positions matching TRBD2. J gave up 3 bases and V 7 bases, and 14 bases lay outside the gene matches. The CDR3 covers 16 residues. The V gene's germline CDR1 is LNHDA and CDR2 SQIVND (reference sequence). DNA for the CDR3: TGTGCCAGTACCCCCTCAGGGCTAGCGGAAAAAGAGACCCAGTACTTC. Encoded protein: CASTPSGLAEKETQYF.

This clone has just one count. The chain carries TRBV12-3 or TRBV12-4 and TRBJ1-1; D perhaps matches TRBD1 (5 bases). The V and J ends lost 6 bases and 12 bases respectively, with 14 bases between them. The CDR3 contains 11 residues. This CDR3 is CASSPEQGPFF. In DNA, the CDR3 is TGTGCCAGCAGCCCGGAGCAGGGCCCTTTCTTT.